What follows are 20 T cell receptor beta chains derived from one specimen sequenced in a study of vaccination and CD4 T cells after COVID-19. The treatment is: roughly 11-day PBMC culture with coronavirus spike peptide pools or control peptides (ViraFEST assay). With the Oncomine TCR Beta short-read assay, DNA from cultured CD4+ T cells was sequenced. Using its own MiXCR run on the PCR reads, TCRdb lists one record per CDR3 protein. The sample has approximately 2,000 distinct CDR3 sequences, approximately 61% seen once. Their target antigens are unknown. The sequencing used CD4+ T cells from blood, cultured in vitro, collected after SARS-CoV-2 vaccination. The receptor set was obtained from a human donor who had recovered from COVID-19.

In nucleotides, the CDR3 is TGTGCCAGCAGTCCTCGCGGGGGGACAGGGGGCTATGGCTACACCTTC. Translating gives CASSPRGGTGGYGYTF. This chain joins TRBV6-1 and TRBJ1-2, with TRBD1 matching 11 bases. The CDR3 is 16 residues long. Germline values: CDR1 MNHNS, CDR2 SASEGT. The V and J ends lost 5 bases and 4 bases, in that order; junction bases with no gene match: 9.

This chain uses TRBV7-7 with TRBJ2-5, with D tentatively TRBD2 (5 bases). Trimming took 5 bases from V and 6 from J, leaving 16 bases between them. CDR1 and CDR2 (germline): SSHAT, FNYEAQ (reference sequence). This CDR3 is 14 amino acids long. The CDR3 reads CASSPRAGGQTQYF. The CDR3 DNA is TGTGCCAGCAGCCCAAGGGCAGGCGGGCAGACCCAGTACTTC. Full variable domain (rest looked up from reference TRBV7-7 and TRBJ2-5): GAGVSQSPRYKVTKRGQDVTLRCDPISSHATLYWYQQALGQGPEFLTYFNYEAQPDKSGLPSDRFSAERPEGSISTLTIQRTEQRDSAMYRCASSPRAGGQTQYFGPGTRLLVL.

V gene TRBV19 combines with J gene TRBJ2-2; D tentatively fits TRBD1 or TRBD2 (5 bases each). V lost 5 bases and J lost 8, with 9 bases in between. This CDR3 region has 12 residues. The germline V gene encodes CDR1 LNHDA and CDR2 SQIVND (reference sequence). CDR3 DNA: TGTGCCAGTAGTCTGTGGGGGGGGGAGCTGTTTTTT. Translation: CASSLWGGELFF.

This rearrangement joins TRBV7-6 to TRBJ2-7; no definite D call. Trimming removed 5 bases at V and 3 bases at J, with 11 bases between. Germline CDR1 SGHVS, CDR2 FNYEAQ. This CDR3 contains 13 residues. This CDR3 reads CASSPWEHYEQYF. CDR3 sequence (DNA): TGTGCCAGCAGCCCATGGGAACACTACGAGCAGTACTTC.

The J gene is TRBJ2-1, the V gene TRBV20-1; unclear D gene. CDR3 size: 11 residues. From germline, CDR1 is DFQATT and CDR2 SNEGSKA (reference sequence). V dropped 6 bases and J dropped 7 bases, with 10 bases sitting between them. Written as DNA, the CDR3 is TGCAGTGCCCGGCTAGGGAATGAGCAGTTCTTC. This translates into CSARLGNEQFF.

This clonotype came up a few times. The gene calls are TRBV7-9 and TRBJ2-2; D unclear. V lost 5 bases and J lost 1, with 14 bases in between. The germline V gene has CDR1 SEHNR and CDR2 FQNEAQ (reference sequence). This CDR3 comprises 16 residues. The CDR3 reads CASSPAGLRNTGELFF. CDR3 sequence (DNA): TGTGCCAGCAGCCCAGCCGGCCTGAGGAACACCGGGGAGCTGTTTTTT.

The gene calls are TRBV7-9 and TRBJ1-5; 10 positions match TRBD1. CDR3 length equals 15 residues. Germline loops: CDR1 SEHNR, CDR2 FQNEAQ (reference sequence). V shed 4 bases and J 3 bases; nucleotides not matched to a gene: 3. The CDR3 reads CASSSGQGDNQPQHF. The CDR3, as DNA: TGTGCCAGCAGCTCCGGACAGGGGGACAATCAGCCCCAGCATTTT.

The chain is built from TRBV29-1 and TRBJ1-2; 10 bases fit TRBD1. Per the germline V gene, CDR1 is SQVTM and CDR2 is ANQGSEA. Trimming took 7 bases from V and 3 from J; bases not matched to a gene: 2. The CDR3 extends over 12 amino acids. The chain's CDR3 is CSGGQGDYGYTF. For the CDR3, the DNA is TGCAGCGGAGGACAGGGGGACTATGGCTACACCTTC. The full variable domain, completed using reference TRBV29-1 and TRBJ1-2, is SAVISQKPSRDICQRGTSLTIQCQVDSQVTMMFWYRQQPGQSLTLIATANQGSEATYESGFVIDKFPISRPNLTFSTLTVSNMSPEDSSIYLCSGGQGDYGYTFGSGTRLTVV.

This sequence joins TRBV6-5 and TRBJ2-5, with 9 positions matching TRBD1. Per germline, CDR1 MNHEY and CDR2 SVGAGI. The CDR3 sequence is 14 residues long. V lost 4 bases and J lost 5; bases outside the gene matches: 5. The CDR3: CASSSGQGRETQYF. The CDR3 DNA sequence: TGTGCCAGCAGTTCCGGACAGGGGAGGGAGACCCAGTACTTC.

This chain connects TRBV28 to TRBJ1-5, with TRBD1 matching over 8 bases. The CDR3 extends over 18 amino acids. V gave up 5 bases and J gave up 2 bases; unmatched junction bases: 14. Germline V CDR1 and CDR2: MDHEN, SYDVKM. CDR3 in DNA: TGTGCCAGCAGTCTAACTTTCTACAGGGGGACCGGCAATCAGCCCCAGCATTTT. This sequence encodes CASSLTFYRGTGNQPQHF.

This clonotype occurred a few times. The CDR3 bases are TGTGCCAGCAGTAAGGGCGCGACAGGGGGGAACTATGGCTACACCTTC. It codes for CASSKGATGGNYGYTF. The chain couples TRBV6-1 to TRBJ1-2, with TRBD1 matching over 9 bases. Trimming at V came to 5 bases and at J to 2 bases, leaving 9 bases not matched to a gene. The CDR3 covers 16 residues. CDR1 MNHNS and CDR2 SASEGT come from the germline V gene.

Comments on this clonotype: Relative to the germline gene, one junction end is altered; a read error may explain this. J is TRBJ2-7 and V is TRBV6-1; TRBD1 matches at 9 bases. Germline CDR1 reads MNHNS; CDR2 reads SASEGT. The CDR3 consists of 14 residues. DNA for the CDR3: TGTGCCAGCAGACCGGGACAGGGCTCCAACGAGCAGTACTTC. Amino acids: CASRPGQGSNEQYF.

Only one count was recorded for this clonotype. Sequence at one end of the junction differs from germline and may be a read error. The gene calls are TRBV7-7 and TRBJ1-1; D might be TRBD1 (5 bases). Per the germline V gene, CDR1 is SSHAT and CDR2 is FNYEAQ (reference sequence). There are 13 residues in the CDR3. CDR3 nucleotides: TGTGCTAGCAGCTTACAGGAGAACACTGAAGCTTTCTTT. Protein product: CASSLQENTEAFF.

The chain joins TRBV6-1 to TRBJ1-1; no firm D call. V lost 5 bases and J 4 bases, leaving 17 bases between the germline ends. Germline V gene lookup returns CDR1 MNHNS and CDR2 SASEGT. CDR3 length: 15 residues. CDR3 sequence: CASSPSRGWGTEAFF. In DNA, the CDR3 is TGTGCCAGCAGTCCATCACGAGGCTGGGGCACTGAAGCTTTCTTT.

This rearrangement joins TRBV20-1 to TRBJ2-3; 7 positions match TRBD2. In germline, CDR1 is DFQATT, CDR2 SNEGSKA (reference sequence). V was pared by 5 bases and J by 0 bases, with 5 bases of the junction left unmatched. This CDR3 contains 14 residues. The CDR3 DNA is TGCAGTGCTTGGGGGGGGTCTAGCACAGATACGCAGTATTTT. Amino acids: CSAWGGSSTDTQYF.

The chain has TRBV7-9 and TRBJ2-1; 8 bases match TRBD2. CDR1 SEHNR and CDR2 FQNEAQ come from the germline V gene (reference sequence). With V trimmed by 10 bases and J by 3 bases, 5 bases remained unmatched. This CDR3 comprises 13 residues. The CDR3 DNA sequence: TGTGCCACGACCGGGACTAGCTACAATGAGCAGTTCTTC. This translates into CATTGTSYNEQFF.

This sequence joins TRBV6-1 and TRBJ1-5, with a weak D call TRBD1 (6 bases). The germline CDR1 and CDR2 sequences are MNHNS and SASEGT. The CDR3 is 14 residues long. The V gene lost 0 bases and the J gene lost 8 bases, with 11 bases spanning the gap. DNA of the CDR3: TGTGCCAGCAGTGAAGCGTGGGGGGCCGAGCCCCAGCATTTT. The encoded protein is CASSEAWGAEPQHF.

This chain links TRBV6-2 or TRBV6-3 with TRBJ1-5, with D possibly being TRBD1 (5 bases). The CDR3 extends over 16 amino acids. Germline assignment: CDR1 MNHEY and CDR2 SVGEGT. The germline V and J ends were trimmed by 0 bases and 2 bases, with 11 bases remaining between them. The CDR3 DNA sequence: TGTGCCAGCAGTTACTCGGGGAGCAGGGGCAATCAGCCCCAGCATTTT. Its protein product is CASSYSGSRGNQPQHF.

This clonotype was seen more than once but under ten times. V is TRBV7-2 and J is TRBJ2-7, with TRBD2 matching over 7 bases. V gave up 4 bases and J gave up 0 bases; unmatched junction bases: 6. Germline V gives CDR1 SGHTA, CDR2 FQGNSA. CDR3 length: 15 amino acids. The CDR3 nucleotides read TGTGCCAGCAGCTCCGCCGGGGGGAGCTCCTACGAGCAGTACTTC. Protein product: CASSSAGGSSYEQYF.

CDR3 sequence: CSAGGGTYEQYF. CDR3 bases: TGCAGTGCTGGGGGTGGGACCTACGAGCAGTACTTC. This sequence joins TRBV20-1 and TRBJ2-7, with D tentatively TRBD1 or TRBD2 (5 bases each). This CDR3 spans 12 amino acids. The germline V gene encodes CDR1 DFQATT and CDR2 SNEGSKA (reference sequence). The V end was cut by 5 bases, the J end by 2 bases, with 10 bases between.